The next 28 T cell receptor beta chains were all read from a single sample in a study of T cell repertoires in aging, cancer and after chemotherapy. Peripheral blood genomic DNA, not sorted cells or RNA, was the template. A mixed TRB-A/B primer pool amplified rearranged TRB by multiplex touch-down PCR. One entry per CDR3 protein, called by TCRdb with MiXCR from the multiplex PCR reads. Among 7,000 to 9,500 distinct CDR3 sequences listed, more than 20% were seen once. Sequenced input: blood. The receptors here all came from a human donor with a blood cancer. The donor label of this sample is uncertain.

Note on this clonotype: With a much larger clone just one base away, this may be a read error. V usage is TRBV6-5 and J usage is TRBJ2-7, with D possibly TRBD1 on 5 matching bases. The CDR3 is 13 amino acids. Trimming cost V 5 bases and J 4 bases, with 12 bases left between them. The germline CDR1 and CDR2 sequences are MNHEY and SVGAGI. Written as DNA, the CDR3 is TGTGCCAGCAGTCGCTCGACAGAATACGAGCAGTACTTC. Encoded protein: CASSRSTEYEQYF.

The chain has TRBV6-1 and TRBJ2-1; TRBD2 matches at 7 bases. The V and J ends lost 2 bases and 4 bases, in that order; junction bases with no gene match: 11. CDR1 is MNHNS, CDR2 SASEGT, per germline. The CDR3 runs to 17 residues. The CDR3 is CASSERAPCGSYNEQFF. The CDR3 DNA reads TGTGCCAGCAGTGAAAGGGCCCCCTGCGGGAGTTACAATGAGCAGTTCTTC.

The chain is built from TRBV20-1 and TRBJ1-5; D may be TRBD1 (5 bases). Germline V lookup: CDR1 DFQATT, CDR2 SNEGSKA (reference sequence). Trimming took 1 base from V and 6 from J, leaving 16 bases between them. The CDR3 is 15 amino acids. Written as DNA, the CDR3 is TGCAGTGCTAGAGGCGGGACCGGGTTCGGTCAGCCCCAGCATTTT. Encoded protein: CSARGGTGFGQPQHF.

The chain carries TRBV20-1 and TRBJ2-4; 10 bases map to TRBD2. The length of the CDR3 is 19 residues. CDR1 and CDR2 (germline): DFQATT, SNEGSKA (reference sequence). Trimming removed 3 bases from V and 1 base from J; junction bases left unmatched: 15. Written as DNA, the CDR3 is TGCAGTGCTAGCCTTAGCGGACTAGCGGTACCTGGGGCCAAAAACATTCAGTACTTC. Its translation: CSASLSGLAVPGAKNIQYF.

By share of the sample, this clonotype is medium-sized. At one end the junction does not follow the germline gene, possibly because of a read error. The CDR3 DNA follows: TGTGCCAGCTCCCCCAACGGACAGGAAAGAATCTTC. The encoded protein is CASSPNGQERIF. V usage is TRBV18 and J usage is TRBJ2-1, with 7 bases identical to TRBD1. Germline V lookup: CDR1 KGHSH, CDR2 LQKENI. The CDR3 loop spans 12 amino acids.

Sample share makes this clonotype medium-sized. The V and J genes are TRBV11-1 and TRBJ2-7; D not certain. The CDR3 has 14 amino acids. Germline V gene data show CDR1 as SGHAT and CDR2 as FQDESV (reference sequence). V lost 1 base, J lost 2 bases, and 9 bases lay in between. In nucleotides, the CDR3 is TGTGCCAGCAGCTTAGGTCGGAAAACCTACGAGCAGTACTTC. It yields the protein CASSLGRKTYEQYF.

In its sample, this clonotype was seen a few times. The chain carries TRBV5-4 and TRBJ2-1, with 14 bases that match TRBD2. The CDR3 totals 17 residues. Germline trimming cut 3 bases from V and 6 bases from J; bases unmatched to any gene: 8. Germline V CDR1 and CDR2: SGHNT, YYREEE (reference sequence). CDR3: CASSSPGLAGVSNEQFF. The CDR3 DNA reads TGTGCCAGCAGCTCACCGGGACTAGCGGGAGTAAGCAATGAGCAGTTCTTC.

Note on this clonotype: A much more abundant neighbour one base away suggests this may be a read error. The chain recombines TRBV6-1 with TRBJ1-2; weak D call: TRBD1 (5 bases). Germline CDR1 reads MNHNS; CDR2 reads SASEGT. The CDR3 has 14 amino acids. The CDR3, as DNA: TGTGCCAGCAGTGAGATAGCAGGGAACTATGGCTTCACCTTC. It codes for CASSEIAGNYGFTF.

By sample fraction, this clonotype is medium-sized. CDR3 sequence: CASSEAVINNNEQFF. Written as DNA, the CDR3 is TGTGCCAGCAGTGAAGCCGTGATCAACAACAATGAGCAGTTCTTC. The chain couples TRBV6-1 to TRBJ2-1, with D unclear. Trimming removed 0 bases at V and 5 bases at J, with 11 bases between. Germline V gene sequence: CDR1 MNHNS, CDR2 SASEGT. This CDR3 has 15 residues.

This chain uses TRBV6-2 or TRBV6-3 with TRBJ1-1; 9 bases agree with TRBD1. Germline V gives CDR1 MNHEY, CDR2 SVGEGT. The CDR3 covers 14 residues. The V gene end was trimmed by 6 bases and the J gene end by 7 bases; junction bases not matched to a gene: 9. This chain's CDR3 is CASRRGTGRVEAFF. In DNA form, the CDR3 reads TGTGCCAGCAGACGAGGGACAGGGAGAGTTGAAGCTTTCTTT.

This chain joins TRBV12-3 or TRBV12-4 and TRBJ2-1, with 8 bases matching TRBD2. J lost 3 bases, V lost 3 bases, and 7 bases had no gene match. The length of the CDR3 is 16 residues. CDR3 coding DNA: TGTGCCAGCAGTTTTTATACTAGCGGACTCTACAATGAGCAGTTCTTC. Translating it yields CASSFYTSGLYNEQFF.

About this clonotype itself: A read error may explain this, as a much larger clone is one base away. The chain has TRBV19 and TRBJ1-5; no reliable D call. From germline, CDR1 is LNHDA and CDR2 SQIVND (reference sequence). The CDR3 contains 12 residues. The CDR3 region is CASRGVGQHQHF. Here the CDR3 DNA reads TGTGCCAGTAGGGGAGTAGGTCAGCACCAGCATTTT.

The genes are TRBV5-1 and TRBJ2-1; 8 bases are shared with TRBD1. Germline trimming cut 2 bases from V and 4 bases from J; bases unmatched to any gene: 8. The CDR3 is 16 amino acids. Germline assignment: CDR1 SGHRS and CDR2 YFSETQ. CDR3 amino acids: CASSLSGGGWYNEQFF. For the CDR3, the DNA is TGCGCCAGCAGCTTATCAGGGGGCGGATGGTACAATGAGCAGTTCTTC.

The V gene is TRBV6-5, the J gene TRBJ2-5, with D unclear. CDR1 is MNHEY and CDR2 is SVGAGI in the germline V gene. The CDR3 has 12 amino acids. Trimming pared 9 bases from V and 4 bases from J, leaving 12 bases between. The CDR3 here is CASYSNRETQYF. The CDR3 bases are TGTGCCAGTTACTCGAATAGAGAGACCCAGTACTTC.

Worth noting for this clonotype: This may be a read error: a much more frequent sequence differs by one nucleotide. The chain recombines TRBV6-5 with TRBJ2-7; 7 nucleotides match TRBD2. V was clipped by 8 bases and J by 3 bases; unmatched bases: 7. This CDR3 has 13 residues. Germline V gene data show CDR1 as MNHEY and CDR2 as SVGAGI. The CDR3 DNA reads as TGTGCCAGCTGGGCGGGAGAGTACTACGAGCAGTACTTC. This translates into CASWAGEYYEQYF.

By share, this clonotype counts as medium-sized. J is TRBJ2-7 and V is TRBV29-1; D remains unclear. V was clipped by 3 bases and J by 1 base, with 7 bases between them. The CDR3 consists of 12 residues. From germline, CDR1 is SQVTM and CDR2 ANQGSEA. CDR3 DNA: TGCAGCGTTGAGGACGGGTCCTACGAGCAGTACTTC. Its protein product is CSVEDGSYEQYF.

V is TRBV6-5 and J is TRBJ1-3; D is ambiguous. The V gene's germline CDR1 is MNHEY and CDR2 SVGAGI. The CDR3 consists of 12 residues. Deletions cut 5 bases from V and 8 bases from J, with 10 bases between. This chain's CDR3 is CASSKGGDTIYF. The CDR3 DNA reads TGTGCCAGCAGTAAAGGCGGGGACACCATATATTTT.

This clonotype was seen ten or more times. The rearrangement joins TRBV29-1 to TRBJ1-1; D is possibly TRBD1 (6 bases). The CDR3 contains 12 residues. Trimming shortened V by 3 bases and J by 2 bases, and 7 bases separated the two germline ends. Per the germline V gene, CDR1 is SQVTM and CDR2 is ANQGSEA. In DNA, the CDR3 is TGCAGCGTTGACAGGGGTAACACTGAAGCTTTCTTT. This translates into CSVDRGNTEAFF.

The V call is TRBV12-3 or TRBV12-4, the J call TRBJ2-7; TRBD2 agrees at 12 bases. V shed 4 bases, J shed 9 bases, and the junction held 10 bases outside the gene matches. This CDR3 region has 15 residues. DNA for the CDR3: TGTGCCAGCAGTTCTCTAGCGGGGGGGGTACGCGGGCAGTACTTC. It translates to CASSSLAGGVRGQYF.

By sample share, this clonotype is medium-sized. The rearrangement links TRBV19 to TRBJ2-3; D might be TRBD2 (5 bases). With 5 bases removed from V and 4 bases from J, the gap between germline ends came to 19 bases. This CDR3 contains 16 residues. The V gene's germline CDR1 is LNHDA and CDR2 SQIVND (reference sequence). CDR3 in DNA: TGTGCCAGTAGTGTTTTGGGGAGTCGGTATCCAGATACGCAGTATTTT. This codes for CASSVLGSRYPDTQYF. Full variable domain (outside the CDR3, taken from reference TRBV19 and TRBJ2-3): DGGITQSPKYLFRKEGQNVTLSCEQNLNHDAMYWYRQDPGQGLRLIYYSQIVNDFQKGDIAEGYSVSREKKESFPLTVTSAQKNPTAFYLCASSVLGSRYPDTQYFGPGTRLTVL.

The table lists this clonotype with a few counts. This chain links TRBV7-9 with TRBJ1-5, with D unclear. Germline CDR1 is SEHNR and CDR2 is FQNEAQ (reference sequence). Trimming shortened V by 8 bases and J by 9 bases, and 8 bases separated the two germline ends. This CDR3 spans 10 amino acids. This chain's CDR3 is CASGPGPQHF. The CDR3 DNA follows: TGTGCCAGCGGGCCTGGGCCCCAGCATTTT.

A remark on this clonotype: The junction differs from germline at one of its ends, possibly a read error. The chain uses TRBV24-1 and TRBJ2-3; 7 bases fit TRBD2. CDR1 is KGHDR, CDR2 SFDVKD, per germline. The CDR3 spans 14 residues. This chain's CDR3 is CATCDSPSSGTQYF. DNA for the CDR3: TGTGCCACCTGTGATTCCCCCAGTAGCGGGACGCAGTATTTT.

Within the sample, this clonotype is medium-sized. The chain is built from TRBV29-1 and TRBJ2-1; D remains ambiguous. The length of the CDR3 is 11 residues. Per germline, CDR1 SQVTM and CDR2 ANQGSEA. V lost 0 bases and J lost 12, with 9 bases in between. CDR3 DNA: TGCAGCGTTGAAGATCGGCCCGGGCAGTTCTTC. Protein product: CSVEDRPGQFF.

This clonotype has a handful of counts. The chain is built from TRBV7-2 and TRBJ2-7; D is uncertain. This CDR3 contains 12 residues. Between the trimmed V and J ends, which lost 5 bases and 7 bases, there was a span of 12 bases. Germline CDR1 SGHTA, CDR2 FQGNSA. CDR3 region: CASSLVEREQYF. CDR3 nucleotides: TGTGCCAGCAGCCTAGTCGAGAGAGAGCAGTACTTC. Supplemented by reference TRBV7-2 and TRBJ2-7, the full variable domain reads GAGVSQSPSNKVTEKGKDVELRCDPISGHTALYWYRQSLGQGLEFLIYFQGNSAPDKSGLPSDRFSAERTGGSVSTLTIQRTQQEDSAVYLCASSLVEREQYFGPGTRLTVT.

The table lists this clonotype with a few counts. V usage is TRBV5-6 and J usage is TRBJ1-1; a weak D match, TRBD1 (5 bases). CDR1 is SGHDT and CDR2 is YYEEEE in the germline V gene. The CDR3 covers 12 residues. Deletions cut 4 bases from V and 4 bases from J, with 8 bases between. The CDR3 sequence: CASSRGLTEAFF. As DNA, the CDR3 is TGTGCCAGCAGCAGGGGACTCACTGAAGCTTTCTTT.

With respect to this clonotype: Being one base from a much bigger clone, this may be a read error. The chain is built from TRBV29-1 and TRBJ1-1, with 11 bases identical to TRBD1. After removal of 6 bases from V and 7 bases from J, the junction contained 13 bases not matched to a gene. From germline, CDR1 is SQVTM and CDR2 ANQGSEA. CDR3 size: 15 residues. The CDR3 loop is CSVGWSGQGGGEAFF. Here the CDR3 DNA reads TGCAGCGTGGGATGGTCGGGACAGGGGGGCGGTGAAGCTTTCTTT.

This clonotype turned up a few times. V gene TRBV7-9 combines with J gene TRBJ2-5; weak D call: TRBD1 (5 bases). CDR1 SEHNR and CDR2 FQNEAQ come from the germline V gene (reference sequence). Trimming removed 2 bases at V and 2 bases at J, with 9 bases between. CDR3 length equals 14 residues. CDR3 amino acids: CASSLSGFQETQYF. The CDR3 region has the DNA TGTGCCAGCAGCTTATCAGGGTTTCAAGAGACCCAGTACTTC.

This clonotype was observed a few times. The gene calls are TRBV7-6 and TRBJ2-7; 10 bases match TRBD2. The CDR3 sequence is 15 residues long. Trimming took 1 base from V and 7 from J; bases not matched to a gene: 7. The germline V gene encodes CDR1 SGHVS and CDR2 FNYEAQ. The CDR3 DNA follows: TGTGCCAGCAGCTTAGTTGTGGGACTAGCGAGGGAGCAGTACTTC. Its translation: CASSLVVGLAREQYF.